This TCR beta chain was captured in a study of T cells after yellow fever vaccination. Broader study findings: Primary-vaccination clones mostly resurfaced post-booster (nearly 97% CD4, more than 80% CD8).

This clonotype was observed many times. What it recognizes is unknown. This CDR3 contains 12 residues. V was shortened by 3 bases and J by 3 bases, with 6 bases between the two germline ends. The germline CDR1 and CDR2 sequences are LGHNA and YNFKEQ. In TCRdb, the 5' RACE reads were re-called with MiXCR into one record per CDR3 protein. The repertoire holds some 600,000 distinct CDR3 sequences, more than 9% seen once, with about 15% in the top ten. This TCR derives from a man younger than 45 who received the YFV17D yellow fever vaccine. This chain joins TRBV4-2 and TRBJ2-7, with D unresolved. The material sequenced was PBMCs, taken on the day of the yellow fever booster vaccination. The CDR3 reads CASSQSGYEQYF. In DNA, the CDR3 is TGTGCCAGCAGCCAGAGTGGCTACGAGCAGTACTTC.